This is a list of T cell receptor beta chains from one sample in a study of cytomegalovirus exposure and HLA in healthy donors. The table came from immunoSEQ multiplex PCR; TCRdb's copy has only in-frame clones and leaves some out. The sample consists of about 180,000 clones, more than 70% of them appearing once. Material for sequencing was PBMCs. These receptor sequences come from a man aged 25 to 40 in good health and CMV-seronegative. The CDR3 runs from the conserved cysteine through the conserved F or W. D genes are given only for firm matches. Some rows have no size entry. The others give once, few or many, or a class for an expanded clone.

TRBV27	TRBJ1-4	-	14	-	CASRRASEEEKLFF	TGTGCCAGCAGGCGGGCCTCTGAAGAGGAAAAACTGTTTTTT
TRBV28	TRBJ2-1	-	18	TRBD2	CASSFRVLRRGGWGEQFF	TGTGCCAGCAGTTTCCGGGTTCTTCGGCGGGGGGGCTGGGGTGAGCAGTTCTTC
TRBV5-1	TRBJ1-1	-	15	TRBD1	CASHKQGIGNTEAFF	TGCGCCAGTCATAAACAGGGGATCGGAAACACTGAAGCTTTCTTT
TRBV19	TRBJ1-3	once	12	-	CATRLSGNTIYF	TGTGCCACCCGTCTCTCTGGAAACACCATATATTTT
TRBV28	TRBJ2-1	-	14	-	CASSHDRSVDEQFF	TGTGCCAGCAGTCATGACAGGTCCGTCGATGAGCAGTTCTTC
TRBV7-8	TRBJ2-1	-	19	TRBD2	CASSLVVTSGGSSYNEQFF	TGTGCCAGCAGCTTAGTGGTGACTAGCGGGGGGAGCTCCTACAATGAGCAGTTCTTC
TRBV5-1	TRBJ2-6	-	18	TRBD1	CASSALGQVNSGANVLTF	TGCGCCAGCAGCGCCCTCGGACAGGTCAACTCTGGGGCCAACGTCCTGACTTTC
TRBV30	TRBJ2-3	once	17	TRBD2	CAWSVMASGGSTDTQYF	TGTGCCTGGAGTGTGATGGCTAGCGGGGGAAGCACAGATACGCAGTATTTT
TRBV27	TRBJ2-1	-	13	TRBD2	CASRGDPWNEQFF	TGTGCCAGCCGGGGGGACCCCTGGAATGAGCAGTTCTTC
TRBV6-5	TRBJ1-2	-	13	TRBD1	CASREDRDYGYTF	TGTGCCAGCAGAGAGGACAGGGACTATGGCTACACCTTC
TRBV5-6	TRBJ2-3	-	16	TRBD2	CASSSGTKQYTDTQYF	TGTGCCAGCAGCTCCGGGACTAAACAATACACAGATACGCAGTATTTT
TRBV19	TRBJ2-5	-	16	-	CASSSRTGTRVETQYF	TGTGCCAGTAGTTCTCGGACGGGTACGCGGGTGGAGACCCAGTACTTC
TRBV7-3	TRBJ2-1	-	18	TRBD2	CASSLIRVGSGMANEQFF	TGTGCCAGCAGCTTAATACGGGTCGGGAGCGGGATGGCCAATGAGCAGTTCTTC
TRBV5-4	TRBJ1-1	-	14	-	CASSPERAGTEAFF	TGTGCCAGCAGCCCGGAGCGGGCTGGCACTGAAGCTTTCTTT
TRBV6-1	TRBJ1-5	-	14	-	CASSVSGSNQPQHF	TGTGCCAGCAGTGTATCCGGTAGCAATCAGCCCCAGCATTTT
TRBV5-4	TRBJ2-2	-	16	TRBD2	CASSGGEGGVTGELFF	TGTGCCAGCAGCGGCGGGGAGGGCGGGGTCACCGGGGAGCTGTTTTTT